One and the same sample provided the 12 T cell receptor beta chains below, sequenced in a study of technical replicates of blood from a handful of donors. This table comes from immunoSEQ multiplex PCR, and its TCRdb copy is limited to in-frame clones, with some not included. Of about 14,000 clones listed, roughly 84% are singletons. The sample consisted of PBMCs. Every receptor here comes from a human donor in good health.

This rearrangement joins TRBV4-1 to TRBJ2-5, with TRBD2 as a possible D gene (5 bases). V dropped 0 bases and J dropped 5 bases, with 10 bases sitting between them. The length of the CDR3 is 14 residues. CDR1 MGHRA and CDR2 YSYEKL come from the germline V gene. The CDR3 sequence is CASSQETRGETQYF. CDR3 nucleotides: TGCGCCAGCAGCCAAGAAACTAGAGGGGAGACCCAGTACTTC.

V and J are TRBV6-1 and TRBJ2-2, with D perhaps TRBD1 (6 bases). V shed 5 bases and J shed 1 base, with 11 bases lying between them. The CDR3 length is 15 residues. Per germline, CDR1 MNHNS and CDR2 SASEGT. The CDR3 loop reads CASSFMDRNTGELFF. CDR3 DNA: TGTGCCAGCAGTTTTATGGACAGGAACACCGGGGAGCTGTTTTTT.

The V gene is TRBV11-2, the J gene TRBJ2-3, with D possibly TRBD2 on 5 matching bases. The germline CDR1 and CDR2 sequences are SGHAT and FQNNGV. V was shortened by 5 bases and J by 1 base, with 10 bases between the two germline ends. This CDR3 region has 14 residues. This CDR3 is CASSQGRGTDTQYF. The CDR3 DNA reads as TGTGCCAGCAGCCAAGGGCGGGGCACAGATACGCAGTATTTT.

In its sample, this clone was seen once. The DNA for the CDR3 is TGTGCCAGCAGCTTAGGGAACAGGGGGTTGGGAGGCTACACCTTC. It codes for CASSLGNRGLGGYTF. This chain joins TRBV13 and TRBJ1-2, with 8 bases that match TRBD1. CDR1 is PRHDT, CDR2 FYEKMQ, per germline (reference sequence). V was clipped by 0 bases and J by 8 bases; unmatched bases: 8. The CDR3 runs to 15 residues.

The V call is TRBV7-2, the J call TRBJ2-7; TRBD2 agrees at 7 bases. Germline V gives CDR1 SGHTA, CDR2 FQGNSA. Losses at the gene ends were 3 bases for V and 6 bases for J; bases not matched to a gene: 11. The CDR3 extends over 15 amino acids. The CDR3 region is CASSLGGTVRGEQYF. The CDR3 nucleotides are TGTGCCAGCAGCTTGGGGGGGACGGTTAGAGGCGAGCAGTACTTC.

The rearrangement uses TRBV7-2 and TRBJ2-7, with 7 bases matching TRBD2. CDR1 is SGHTA and CDR2 is FQGNSA in the germline V gene. This CDR3 region has 16 residues. Trimming took 1 base from V and 5 from J; bases not matched to a gene: 11. The CDR3 bases are TGTGCCAGCAGCTTAGAGGGTGGACTAGTAGGCGACGAGCAGTACTTC. Encoded protein: CASSLEGGLVGDEQYF.

This chain links TRBV30 with TRBJ1-2; D gene unclear. Germline-derived CDR1 and CDR2 are GTSNPN and SVGIG (reference sequence). The CDR3 spans 14 residues. Trimming left V 0 bases short and J 2 bases short, with 10 bases between. Written as DNA, the CDR3 is TGTGCCTGGAGTGTCGACTCGGGAAACTATGGCTACACCTTC. It is translated as CAWSVDSGNYGYTF. Full variable domain (missing parts from reference TRBV30 and TRBJ1-2): SQTIHQWPATLVQPVGSPLSLECTVEGTSNPNLYWYRQAAGRGLQLLFYSVGIGQISSEVPQNLSASRPQDRQFILSSKKLLLSDSGFYLCAWSVDSGNYGYTFGSGTRLTVV.

The chain recombines TRBV7-6 with TRBJ1-3, with TRBD1 matching 8 bases. Germline CDR1 is SGHVS and CDR2 is FNYEAQ. J was trimmed by 0 bases and V by 5 bases; bases with no gene match: 3. This CDR3 comprises 15 residues. The CDR3 reads CASSRDRSSGNTIYF. As DNA, the CDR3 is TGTGCCAGCAGCCGGGACAGGAGCTCTGGAAACACCATATATTTT.

The V and J genes are TRBV4-1 and TRBJ1-5; D remains unclear. Germline V CDR1 and CDR2: MGHRA, YSYEKL. V dropped 2 bases and J dropped 7 bases, with 18 bases sitting between them. The CDR3 is made up of 16 amino acids. CDR3 sequence: CASSQSPARMEQPQHF. In DNA form, the CDR3 reads TGCGCCAGCAGCCAATCCCCGGCCAGGATGGAACAGCCCCAGCATTTT.

The chain employs TRBV14 and TRBJ1-1; no reliable D call. The CDR3 consists of 14 residues. V was cut by 5 bases and J by 3 bases, with 13 bases left in between. Per the germline V gene, CDR1 is SGHDN and CDR2 is FVKESK. For the CDR3, the DNA is TGTGCCAGCAGCGCCGGTTGGAGTGACACTGAAGCTTTCTTT. Its translation: CASSAGWSDTEAFF. Variable domain in full (rest from reference TRBV14 and TRBJ1-1): EAGVTQFPSHSVIEKGQTVTLRCDPISGHDNLYWYRRVMGKEIKFLLHFVKESKQDESGMPNNRFLAERTGGTYSTLKVQPAELEDSGVYFCASSAGWSDTEAFFGQGTRLTVV.

The V gene is TRBV5-6, the J gene TRBJ2-7; 8 bases align to TRBD1. Trimming at V came to 4 bases and at J to 7 bases, leaving 13 bases not matched to a gene. The CDR3 sequence is 15 residues long. In germline, CDR1 is SGHDT, CDR2 YYEEEE. CDR3 nucleotide sequence: TGTGCCAGCAGCCCGACCTTACAGGGGGTAAGGGAGCAGTACTTC. Amino acids: CASSPTLQGVREQYF.

The chain has TRBV4-1 and TRBJ2-5; TRBD2 matches at 12 bases. CDR1 MGHRA and CDR2 YSYEKL come from the germline V gene. V lost 6 bases to trimming and J lost 1 base; unmatched junction nucleotides: 9. CDR3 length equals 17 residues. As DNA, the CDR3 is TGCGCCAGCAGTCACGGGACTAGCGGGCCTACCCAAGAGACCCAGTACTTC. It specifies CASSHGTSGPTQETQYF.